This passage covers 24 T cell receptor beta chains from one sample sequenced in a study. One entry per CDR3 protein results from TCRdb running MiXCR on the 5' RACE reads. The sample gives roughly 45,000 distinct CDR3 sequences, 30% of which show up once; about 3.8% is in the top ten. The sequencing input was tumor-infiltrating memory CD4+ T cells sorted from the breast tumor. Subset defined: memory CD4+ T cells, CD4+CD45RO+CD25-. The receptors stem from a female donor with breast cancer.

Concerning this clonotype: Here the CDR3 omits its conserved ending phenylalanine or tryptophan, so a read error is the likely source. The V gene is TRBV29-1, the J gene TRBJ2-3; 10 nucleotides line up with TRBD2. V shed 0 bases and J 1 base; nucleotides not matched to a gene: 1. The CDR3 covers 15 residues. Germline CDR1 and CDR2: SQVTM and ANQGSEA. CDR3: CSVEDLAGGTDTQYL. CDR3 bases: TGCAGCGTTGAAGATCTAGCGGGAGGCACAGATACGCAGTATCTT.

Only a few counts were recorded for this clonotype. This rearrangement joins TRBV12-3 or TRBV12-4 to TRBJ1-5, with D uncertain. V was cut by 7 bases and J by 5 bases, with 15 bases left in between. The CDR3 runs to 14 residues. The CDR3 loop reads CASTRTGQDQPQHF. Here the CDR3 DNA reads TGTGCCAGCACACGGACGGGTCAGGATCAGCCCCAGCATTTT.

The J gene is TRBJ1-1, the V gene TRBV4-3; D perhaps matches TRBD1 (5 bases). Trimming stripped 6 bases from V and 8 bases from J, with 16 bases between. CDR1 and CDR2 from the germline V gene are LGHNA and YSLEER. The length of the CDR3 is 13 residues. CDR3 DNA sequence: TGCGCCAGCAGGGAGACAGCCGGAGGGGAAGCTTTCTTT. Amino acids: CASRETAGGEAFF.

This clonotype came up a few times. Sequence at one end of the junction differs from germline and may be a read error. CDR3 in DNA: TGCGCCAACAGCTTGGAACCAGGTCTTAACACTGAAGCTTTCTTT. Amino acids: CANSLEPGLNTEAFF. V is TRBV5-1 and J is TRBJ1-1; D unresolved. The CDR3 extends over 15 amino acids. CDR1 is SGHRS, CDR2 YFSETQ, per germline.

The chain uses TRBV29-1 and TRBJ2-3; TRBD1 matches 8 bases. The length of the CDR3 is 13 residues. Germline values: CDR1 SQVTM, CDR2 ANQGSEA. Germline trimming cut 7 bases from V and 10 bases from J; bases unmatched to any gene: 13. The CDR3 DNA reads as TGCAGCGCTTTAGGACAGGGCGGGTCTTCGCAGTATTTT. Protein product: CSALGQGGSSQYF.

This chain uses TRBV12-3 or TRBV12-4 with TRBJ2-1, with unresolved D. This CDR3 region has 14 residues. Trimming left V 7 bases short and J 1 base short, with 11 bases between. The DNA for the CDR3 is TGTGCCAGCATCCTGACCGGGTCCTACAATGAGCAGTTCTTC. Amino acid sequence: CASILTGSYNEQFF.

The CDR3 spells CASSFGRNEQFF. The CDR3 coding sequence is TGCGCCAGCAGCTTTGGACGCAATGAGCAGTTCTTC. The chain couples TRBV5-1 to TRBJ2-1, with D hard to call. Germline V gives CDR1 SGHRS, CDR2 YFSETQ. V was cut by 2 bases and J by 6 bases, with 6 bases left in between. This CDR3 is 12 amino acids long.

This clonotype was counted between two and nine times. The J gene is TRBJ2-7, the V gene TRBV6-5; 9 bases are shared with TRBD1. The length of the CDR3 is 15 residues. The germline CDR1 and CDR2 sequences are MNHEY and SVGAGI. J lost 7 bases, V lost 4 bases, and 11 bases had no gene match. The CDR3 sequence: CASSFTPLTGGEQYF. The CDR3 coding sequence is TGTGCCAGCAGTTTCACACCCTTGACAGGGGGGGAGCAGTACTTC.

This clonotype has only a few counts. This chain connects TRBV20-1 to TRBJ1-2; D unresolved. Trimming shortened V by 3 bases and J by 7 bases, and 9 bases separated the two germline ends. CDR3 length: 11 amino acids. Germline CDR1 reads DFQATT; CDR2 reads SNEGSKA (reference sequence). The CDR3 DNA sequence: TGCAGTGCTAGCGGACGTTTTGGCTACACCTTC. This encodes CSASGRFGYTF.

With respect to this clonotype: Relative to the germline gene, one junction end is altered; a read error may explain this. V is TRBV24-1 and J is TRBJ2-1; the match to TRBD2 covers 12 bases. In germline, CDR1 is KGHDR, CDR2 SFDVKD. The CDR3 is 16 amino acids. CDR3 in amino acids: CATSDSPGLAGNEQLF. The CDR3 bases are TGTGCCACCAGTGATTCTCCGGGACTAGCGGGCAATGAGCAGTTATTC.

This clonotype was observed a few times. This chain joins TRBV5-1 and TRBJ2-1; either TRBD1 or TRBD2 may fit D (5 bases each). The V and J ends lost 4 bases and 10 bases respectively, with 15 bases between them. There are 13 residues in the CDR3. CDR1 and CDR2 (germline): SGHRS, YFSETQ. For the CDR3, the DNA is TGCGCCAGCAGCCAGGGACCGGACTTGGAGCAGTTCTTC. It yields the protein CASSQGPDLEQFF.

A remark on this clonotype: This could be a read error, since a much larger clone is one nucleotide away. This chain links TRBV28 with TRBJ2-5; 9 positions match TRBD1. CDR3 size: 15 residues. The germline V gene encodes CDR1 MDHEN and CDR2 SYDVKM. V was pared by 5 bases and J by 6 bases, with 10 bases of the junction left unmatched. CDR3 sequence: CASSPTGGVSKTQYF. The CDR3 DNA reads TGTGCCAGCAGTCCAACAGGGGGCGTGTCAAAGACCCAGTACTTC.

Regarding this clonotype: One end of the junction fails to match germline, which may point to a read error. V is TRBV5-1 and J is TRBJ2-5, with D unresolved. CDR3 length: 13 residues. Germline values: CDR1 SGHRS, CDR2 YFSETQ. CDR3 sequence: CANSLIGRETQYF. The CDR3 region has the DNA TGCGCCAACAGCTTGATAGGAAGAGAGACCCAGTACTTC.

CDR3 loop: CASSLVGDTTGELFF. The DNA of the CDR3 is TGTGCCAGCAGCTTAGTAGGTGACACTACCGGGGAGCTGTTTTTT. The chain joins TRBV7-2 to TRBJ2-2; D is unresolved. Germline V gene sequence: CDR1 SGHTA, CDR2 FQGNSA. The CDR3 sequence is 15 residues long. With 1 base removed from V and 5 bases from J, the gap between germline ends came to 11 bases. The full variable domain, rest sourced from reference TRBV7-2 and TRBJ2-2, is GAGVSQSPSNKVTEKGKDVELRCDPISGHTALYWYRQSLGQGLEFLIYFQGNSAPDKSGLPSDRFSAERTGGSVSTLTIQRTQQEDSAVYLCASSLVGDTTGELFFGEGSRLTVL.

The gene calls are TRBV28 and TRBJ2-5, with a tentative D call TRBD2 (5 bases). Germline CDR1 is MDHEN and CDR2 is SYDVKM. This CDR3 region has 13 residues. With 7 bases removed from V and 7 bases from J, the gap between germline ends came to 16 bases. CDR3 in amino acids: CASTIGRAGTQYF. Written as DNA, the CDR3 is TGTGCCAGCACCATAGGGCGGGCCGGGACCCAGTACTTC.

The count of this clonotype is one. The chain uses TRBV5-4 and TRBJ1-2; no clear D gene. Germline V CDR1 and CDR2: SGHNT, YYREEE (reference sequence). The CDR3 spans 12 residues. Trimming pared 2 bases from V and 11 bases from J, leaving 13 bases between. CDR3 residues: CASSFQRFAYTF. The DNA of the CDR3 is TGTGCCAGCAGCTTCCAACGTTTTGCTTACACCTTC.

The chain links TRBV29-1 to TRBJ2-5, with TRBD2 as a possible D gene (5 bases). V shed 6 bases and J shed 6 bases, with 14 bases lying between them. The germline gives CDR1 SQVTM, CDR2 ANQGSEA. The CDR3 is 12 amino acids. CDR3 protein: CSVISGSQTQYF. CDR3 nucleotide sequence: TGCAGCGTCATTTCGGGGTCGCAGACCCAGTACTTC.

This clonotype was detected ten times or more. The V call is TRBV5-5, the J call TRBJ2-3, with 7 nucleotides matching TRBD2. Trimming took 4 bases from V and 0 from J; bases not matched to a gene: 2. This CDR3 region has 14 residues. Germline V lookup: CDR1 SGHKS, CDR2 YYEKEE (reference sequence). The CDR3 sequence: CASSRAGSTDTQYF. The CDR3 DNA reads TGTGCCAGCAGCCGAGCGGGAAGCACAGATACGCAGTATTTT.

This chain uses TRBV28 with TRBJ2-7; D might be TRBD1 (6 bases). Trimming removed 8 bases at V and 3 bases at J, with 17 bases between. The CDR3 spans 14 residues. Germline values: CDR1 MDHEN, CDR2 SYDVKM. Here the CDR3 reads CASGYPGQYYEQYF. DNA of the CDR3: TGTGCCAGCGGCTACCCCGGACAGTACTACGAGCAGTACTTC.

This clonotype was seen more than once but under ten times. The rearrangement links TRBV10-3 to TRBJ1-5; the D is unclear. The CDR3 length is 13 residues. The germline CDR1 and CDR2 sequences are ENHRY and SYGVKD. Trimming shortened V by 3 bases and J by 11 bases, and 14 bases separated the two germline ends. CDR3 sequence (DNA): TGTGCCATCAGTGACCGGTATAATCTTACCCAGCATTTT. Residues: CAISDRYNLTQHF.

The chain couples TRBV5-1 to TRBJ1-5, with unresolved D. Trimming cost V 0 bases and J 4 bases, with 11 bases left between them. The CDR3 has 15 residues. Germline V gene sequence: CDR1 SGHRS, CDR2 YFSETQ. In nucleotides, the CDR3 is TGCGCCAGCAGCTTGGATTTGGGTACTAATCAGCCCCAGCATTTT. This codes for CASSLDLGTNQPQHF.

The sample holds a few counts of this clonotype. The CDR3 DNA is TGTGCCAGCAGCGGGCTCGGGGATGGCTATGGCTACACCTTC. Protein: CASSGLGDGYGYTF. This sequence joins TRBV9 and TRBJ1-2; no clear D. The V end was cut by 3 bases, the J end by 4 bases, with 13 bases between. This CDR3 region has 14 residues. The germline gives CDR1 SGDLS, CDR2 YYNGEE.

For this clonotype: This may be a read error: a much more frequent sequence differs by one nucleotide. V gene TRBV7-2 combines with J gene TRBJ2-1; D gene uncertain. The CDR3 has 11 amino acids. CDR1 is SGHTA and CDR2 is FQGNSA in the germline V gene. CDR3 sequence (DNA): TGTGACAGCAGGTCCCTCAATGAGCAGTTCTTC. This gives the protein CDSRSLNEQFF.

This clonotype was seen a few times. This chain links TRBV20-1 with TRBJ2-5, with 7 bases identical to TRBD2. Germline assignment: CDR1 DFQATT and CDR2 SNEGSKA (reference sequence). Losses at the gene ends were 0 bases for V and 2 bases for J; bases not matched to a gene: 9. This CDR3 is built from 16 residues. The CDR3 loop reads CSAREGNSGLQETQYF. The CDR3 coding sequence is TGCAGTGCTAGAGAGGGTAATAGCGGGCTTCAAGAGACCCAGTACTTC.